Sequencing of this T cell receptor beta chain was carried out in a study of identical twins. In this sample, this clonotype turned up a few times. Per germline, CDR1 SGHTA and CDR2 FQGNSA. Trimming at V came to 2 bases and at J to 9 bases, leaving 8 bases not matched to a gene. The CDR3 spans 15 residues. TCRdb re-called the 5' RACE reads through MiXCR, storing one row per CDR3 protein. The data contain about 480,000 distinct CDR3 sequences, 14% of them singletons. The sample was also linked to a second study, of yellow fever vaccine responses in identical twins.

The rearrangement links TRBV7-2 to TRBJ2-1; 9 positions agree with TRBD1. The sequence came from a woman in her late teens or twenties in good health. The sample was CD4+ T cells sorted from blood. CDR3 nucleotides: TGTGCCAGCAGCTTAACCTTAACAGGGGGCGGTGAGCAGTTCTTC. This sequence encodes CASSLTLTGGGEQFF. The full variable domain, its missing parts supplied by reference TRBV7-2 and TRBJ2-1, is GAGVSQSPSNKVTEKGKDVELRCDPISGHTALYWYRQSLGQGLEFLIYFQGNSAPDKSGLPSDRFSAERTGGSVSTLTIQRTQQEDSAVYLCASSLTLTGGGEQFFGPGTRLTVL.